This T cell receptor beta chain was sequenced for a study of cytomegalovirus exposure and HLA in healthy donors (dated by TCRdb to between 2016 and 2019). Background for the entire study: A later analysis indicated that the 120 validation repertoires were generated on the platform also employed for the 666 repertoires of the first cohort. The study aimed to test whether cataloging public T cell receptors could reveal signatures of past pathogen exposure. Along with the roughly 670-subject first cohort, a separate validation cohort of about 110 different subjects was used. High-throughput TCR immunosequencing, statistical association of individual TCRs with disease status, and machine learning were combined to predict cytomegalovirus infection status.

The library was obtained by the immunoSEQ multiplex PCR assay. On the authors' methods: A statistical classification framework was built to diagnose cytomegalovirus status from the catalog of TCR beta chain sequences. Entries here come from immuneACCESS through TCRdb and include only in-frame sequences with V and J called. Some clones fail to appear in such tables; in the studies checked, an unresolved V gene covers under half of the shortfall, and the cause of the remainder is unknown. The V and J calls and clone size are taken from that table; D and trimming were inferred from the DNA. This sample comprises under 85,000 clones, approximately 93% of them detected only once. The ten top clones hold 2.5% to 3.5% of the sample. Concerning this clone itself: Its antigen is still unknown. No base quality values were provided; no much bigger clone lies one nucleotide off.

The investigation overall reported the following: Subsequent analysis determined that TCRs grouped into clusters in the first cohort also showed a tendency toward co-occurrence across the 120 validation repertoires, and approximately 93% of cluster scores exceeded 0. Across donors, most TCR sequences were observed very rarely, whereas some public TCRs were present in many individuals. A total of about 180 TCR beta chains were listed by the study as associated with cytomegalovirus. A later analysis lacked HLA typing for the validation cohort, so it scored co-occurrence in that cohort across all 120 repertoires. According to the authors, the approach could potentially be generalized to other disease states and immunological phenotypes. In vitro tests confirmed that three of the cytomegalovirus-associated TCR beta chains recognize cytomegalovirus antigens. The classifier was reported to diagnose cytomegalovirus status with high specificity and sensitivity in both the original and validation cohorts.

The donors belonged to the validation cohort of about 110 subjects, which was separate from the roughly 680-subject first cohort. From a lookup of the germline V gene, CDR1 and CDR2 are MNHEY and SVGAGI. From cysteine to phenylalanine, the CDR3 is 11 amino acids long. The only DNA kept is the CDR3, 33 bases in frame from the first base. V was cut back by 5 bases and J by 11 bases, leaving a gap of 11 bases between them. The rearrangement combines TRBV6-5 with TRBJ2-3, with a tentative D gene TRBD1 over 6 matching bases. This clonotype originated in a woman aged 18-29 years in good health and CMV-seropositive. Sequenced: PBMCs. The sequenced DNA: TGTGCCAGCAGTCCAGGGGTGGGGCAGTATTTT. It is translated as CASSPGVGQYF.